Listed here are 8 T cell receptor beta chains from one sample, sequenced in a study of T-cell memory formation after mild COVID-19. TCRdb passed the 5' RACE reads through MiXCR, listing each CDR3 protein once. The data contain a few hundred thousand distinct CDR3 sequences, around a fifth of them seen just once; the ten biggest clones take up 21%. Sequencing used PBMCs or a T cell subset sorted from them (not recorded which). The receptors stem from a young man who had mild COVID-19 (a few samples of this study predate the infection). Cell type and time point are not known.

This clonotype appeared many times. This chain links TRBV9 with TRBJ2-1, with D possibly matching TRBD2 (6 bases). The CDR3 totals 16 residues. Trimming took 0 bases from V and 0 from J, leaving 10 bases between them. From germline, CDR1 is SGDLS and CDR2 YYNGEE. CDR3 sequence reads: CASSVDGGSSYNEQFF. The DNA of the CDR3 is TGTGCCAGCAGCGTAGATGGGGGGAGCTCCTACAATGAGCAGTTCTTC.

The chain has TRBV20-1 and TRBJ1-5; D gene unclear. The CDR3 totals 14 residues. CDR1 and CDR2 (germline): DFQATT, SNEGSKA (reference sequence). V was shortened by 5 bases and J by 4 bases, with 15 bases between the two germline ends. CDR3 region: CSAPPTGRNQPQHF. CDR3 sequence (DNA): TGCAGTGCTCCTCCGACGGGCCGTAATCAGCCCCAGCATTTT.

This rearrangement joins TRBV10-3 to TRBJ1-1; a possible D gene is TRBD1 (6 bases). V dropped 3 bases and J dropped 14 bases, with 13 bases sitting between them. Germline V gene data show CDR1 as ENHRY and CDR2 as SYGVKD. The CDR3 sequence is 11 residues long. CDR3 residues: CAISEQGGVFF. CDR3 nucleotide sequence: TGTGCCATCAGTGAACAGGGTGGGGTGTTCTTT.

The gene calls are TRBV5-5 and TRBJ1-1, with 7 positions matching TRBD1. Germline lookup yields CDR1 SGHKS and CDR2 YYEKEE (reference sequence). V trimming: 4 bases; J trimming: 4 bases; junction bases outside the gene matches: 10. The CDR3 is 15 residues long. The CDR3 DNA reads as TGTGCCAGCAGCCGGGGCCTGGGACAGTCCACTGAAGCTTTCTTT. Translation gives CASSRGLGQSTEAFF.

In its sample, this clonotype was seen many times. This chain uses TRBV11-2 with TRBJ2-1; TRBD2 matches at 8 bases. The trim removed 5 bases at V and 5 bases at J, leaving 8 bases unmatched. CDR3 length: 15 amino acids. Germline V CDR1 and CDR2: SGHAT, FQNNGV. Here the CDR3 reads CASSPGGGRDNEQFF. The CDR3 DNA follows: TGTGCCAGCAGCCCCGGGGGGGGCAGGGACAATGAGCAGTTCTTC.

The chain recombines TRBV19 with TRBJ2-3; 7 nucleotides line up with TRBD2. The germline gives CDR1 LNHDA, CDR2 SQIVND (reference sequence). The CDR3 covers 16 residues. V trimming: 3 bases; J trimming: 0 bases; junction bases outside the gene matches: 6. CDR3 sequence: CASSILRGRSTDTQYF. The CDR3 DNA is TGTGCCAGTAGTATTCTGCGGGGGAGAAGCACAGATACGCAGTATTTT.

This clonotype occurred a few times. CDR3 sequence (DNA): TGTGCCAGCAGCCTGAACAGGGGGCTAAGTGGCTACACCTTC. Translation: CASSLNRGLSGYTF. The rearrangement links TRBV7-2 to TRBJ1-2; 9 bases are shared with TRBD1. V lost 5 bases and J lost 7; bases outside the gene matches: 8. CDR3 length: 14 residues. CDR1 and CDR2 (germline): SGHTA, FQGNSA. The variable domain in full, completed from reference TRBV7-2 and TRBJ1-2, reads GAGVSQSPSNKVTEKGKDVELRCDPISGHTALYWYRQSLGQGLEFLIYFQGNSAPDKSGLPSDRFSAERTGGSVSTLTIQRTQQEDSAVYLCASSLNRGLSGYTFGSGTRLTVV.

The rearrangement uses TRBV7-6 and TRBJ2-7; D might be TRBD1 or TRBD2, each matching 5 bases. Germline loops: CDR1 SGHVS, CDR2 FNYEAQ. Trimming left V 4 bases short and J 2 bases short, with 12 bases between. The length of the CDR3 is 14 residues. The CDR3 nucleotides read TGTGCCAGCAGCTCCCGGGACCTAGCCTACGAGCAGTACTTC. It yields the protein CASSSRDLAYEQYF.